The next 4 T cell receptor beta chains were all read from a single sample in a study of T cell responses to AZD1222 COVID-19 vaccine. The repertoire was sequenced with immunoSEQ multiplex PCR; TCRdb's copy has only in-frame clones and lacks some. The top ten clones hold about 1.4% of a sample with about 130,000 clones, more than 80% of them seen once. The sample in question was peripheral blood, obtained on day 0 of AZD1222 vaccination. These TCRs come from an adult in good health.

The genes are TRBV7-6 and TRBJ1-2; 8 bases agree with TRBD1. CDR1 SGHVS and CDR2 FNYEAQ come from the germline V gene. The CDR3 covers 15 residues. The ends lost 1 base at V and 7 bases at J; junction bases unmatched: 8. The DNA for the CDR3 is TGTGCCAGCAGCTTAGATCAGGGGGCTCCTCGTGGCTACACCTTC. Its translation is CASSLDQGAPRGYTF.

This clone was observed a few times. The chain has TRBV9 and TRBJ2-7; 7 bases fit TRBD2. The CDR3 is made up of 14 amino acids. The germline V gene has CDR1 SGDLS and CDR2 YYNGEE. Trimming removed 3 bases from V and 3 bases from J; junction bases left unmatched: 6. CDR3 residues: CASSEGGRHYEQYF. The CDR3 nucleotides read TGTGCCAGCAGCGAGGGCGGGAGACACTACGAGCAGTACTTC.

CDR3 DNA sequence: TGCGCCAGCAGCGAAGGGCGGGTAACCCCCTACGAGCAGTACTTC. Protein product: CASSEGRVTPYEQYF. V gene TRBV5-1 combines with J gene TRBJ2-7, with a weak D call TRBD2 (5 bases). This CDR3 spans 15 amino acids. Trimming pared 4 bases from V and 2 bases from J, leaving 16 bases between. Germline V gives CDR1 SGHRS, CDR2 YFSETQ.

This chain connects TRBV27 to TRBJ2-7; TRBD1 matches at 9 bases. CDR1 is MNHEY and CDR2 is SMNVEV in the germline V gene (reference sequence). There are 16 residues in the CDR3. The V gene end was trimmed by 0 bases and the J gene end by 6 bases; junction bases not matched to a gene: 9. CDR3: CASSLSPGTGSLEQYF. The CDR3 nucleotides read TGTGCCAGCAGTTTATCCCCTGGGACAGGGTCTCTCGAGCAGTACTTC.